Listed below are T cell receptor beta chains from one sample, sequenced in a study of blood T cell repertoires in COVID-19. Assay used: immunoSEQ multiplex PCR; TCRdb lists only in-frame clones, some missing. The table lists tens of thousands of clones, approximately 78% of them singletons. The sequenced sample consisted of peripheral blood. The receptors here all came from an elderly woman with acute or convalescent COVID-19. CDR3s include the opening cysteine and the closing phenylalanine or tryptophan. D genes are given only for firm matches. Clone size, where shown, is once, few, many, or a class for clones that have expanded.

size,length,V,D,J,DNA,CDR3
NA,15,TRBV7-6,TRBD1,TRBJ2-7,TGTGCCAGCAGCTCCGGACAGGGGGCAACGTACGAGCAGTACTTC,CASSSGQGATYEQYF
NA,11,TRBV7-6,NA,TRBJ1-1,TGTGCCAGCTCAGTTGGCCTTGAAGCTTTCTTT,CASSVGLEAFF
many,15,TRBV5-6,NA,TRBJ2-1,TGTGCCAGCAGCTTGCCAGGGGGGTCCTACAATGAGCAGTTCTTC,CASSLPGGSYNEQFF
NA,12,TRBV4-2,NA,TRBJ1-1,TGTGCCAGCAGCCAAGATTCGGGGGAAGCTTTCTTT,CASSQDSGEAFF
NA,18,TRBV5-1,TRBD1,TRBJ2-4,TGCGCCAGCAGTAAAGACGGACAGGGTGGGGTAGCCAAAAACATTCAGTACTTC,CASSKDGQGGVAKNIQYF
NA,14,TRBV10-3,NA,TRBJ2-7,TGTGCCATCAGTGCGAAGGCAGGGTCCTACGAGCAGTACTTC,CAISAKAGSYEQYF
NA,18,TRBV5-1,TRBD1,TRBJ2-6,TGCGCCAGCAGCTTGGATGGGACAGCAAACTCTGGGGCCAACGTCCTGACTTTC,CASSLDGTANSGANVLTF
NA,14,TRBV5-4,TRBD2,TRBJ2-1,TGTGCCAGCAGCCCCACTAGCGCAAACAATGAGCAGTTCTTC,CASSPTSANNEQFF
NA,15,TRBV11-2,NA,TRBJ1-6,TGTGCCAGCAGCCTAAGGGAGGGTGGTAATTCACCCCTCCACTTT,CASSLREGGNSPLHF
NA,14,TRBV5-6,NA,TRBJ1-1,TGTGCCAGCAGCTTGAACCTTCCGGGCACTGAAGCTTTCTTT,CASSLNLPGTEAFF
NA,13,TRBV27,TRBD1,TRBJ1-3,TGTGCCAGCAGCTGGGACAGTGGAAACACCATATATTTT,CASSWDSGNTIYF
NA,15,TRBV6-5,TRBD1,TRBJ1-2,TGTGCCAGCAGCCTCCGAACCGGGACAGGGGGAGGCTACACCTTC,CASSLRTGTGGGYTF
NA,14,TRBV14,NA,TRBJ2-2,TGTGCCAGCAGCCAACGGGGATCGACCGGGGAGCTGTTTTTT,CASSQRGSTGELFF